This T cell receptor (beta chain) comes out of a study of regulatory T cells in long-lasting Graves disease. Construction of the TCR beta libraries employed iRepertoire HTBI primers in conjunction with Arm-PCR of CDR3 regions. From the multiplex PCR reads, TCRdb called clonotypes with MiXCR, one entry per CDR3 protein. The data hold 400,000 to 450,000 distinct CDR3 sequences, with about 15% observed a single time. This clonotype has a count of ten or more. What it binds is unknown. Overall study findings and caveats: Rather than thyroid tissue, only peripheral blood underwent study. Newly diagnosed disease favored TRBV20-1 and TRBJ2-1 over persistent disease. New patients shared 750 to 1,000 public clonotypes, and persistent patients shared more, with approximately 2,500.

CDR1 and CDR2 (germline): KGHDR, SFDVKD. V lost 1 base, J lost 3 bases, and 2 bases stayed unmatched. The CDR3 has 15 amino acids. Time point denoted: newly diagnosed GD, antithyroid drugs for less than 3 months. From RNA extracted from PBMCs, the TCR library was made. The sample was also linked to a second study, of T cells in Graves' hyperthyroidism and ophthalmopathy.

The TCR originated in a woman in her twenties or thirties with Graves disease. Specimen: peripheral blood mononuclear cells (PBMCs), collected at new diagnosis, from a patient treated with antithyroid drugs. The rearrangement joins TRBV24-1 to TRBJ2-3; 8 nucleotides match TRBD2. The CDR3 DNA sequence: TGTGCCACCAGTGATTTAGCGGGAGATACAGATACGCAGTATTTT. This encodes CATSDLAGDTDTQYF.